The 15 T cell receptor beta chains given below trace back to one sample, sequenced in a study of tumor and adjacent non-tumor tissue in lung cancer. TCRbeta libraries were built with three rounds of nested PCR, modified from ARM-PCR. TCRdb re-analysed the multiplex PCR reads in MiXCR, keeping a single row per CDR3 protein. The sample lists 70,000 to 90,000 distinct CDR3 sequences, more than 60% occurring once. The template was RNA from unsorted bulk tissue. The source material was lung tumor tissue. The receptors were sampled from a woman aged 50 to 60 with non-small cell lung cancer.

A few counts support this clonotype. V usage is TRBV28 and J usage is TRBJ1-6; D is uncertain. V was shortened by 4 bases and J by 7 bases, with 14 bases between the two germline ends. There are 15 residues in the CDR3. Per germline, CDR1 MDHEN and CDR2 SYDVKM. The chain's CDR3 is CASSSSTRANSPLHF. In nucleotides, the CDR3 is TGTGCCAGCAGTTCCTCCACGAGGGCGAATTCACCCCTCCACTTT. Drawing the rest from reference TRBV28 and TRBJ1-6, the complete variable domain is DVKVTQSSRYLVKRTGEKVFLECVQDMDHENMFWYRQDPGLGLRLIYFSYDVKMKEKGDIPEGYSVSREKKERFSLILESASTNQTSMYLCASSSSTRANSPLHFGNGTRLTVT.

This clonotype was counted once. An end of the junction does not agree with germline; a read error may underlie this. The chain employs TRBV4-1 and TRBJ2-7; possible D gene TRBD2, 6 bases. The CDR3 contains 16 residues. CDR1 and CDR2 from the germline V gene are MGHRA and YSYEKL. The CDR3 protein is CASNQGGVNNYYEQYF. CDR3 nucleotide sequence: TGCGCCAGCAACCAAGGAGGGGTAAACAATTACTACGAGCAGTACTTC.

J is TRBJ2-1 and V is TRBV6-1; D may be TRBD1 (6 bases). V lost 2 bases, J lost 16 bases, and 15 bases lay in between. Looked up from germline, CDR1 is MNHNS and CDR2 is SASEGT. CDR3 length equals 12 residues. The DNA of the CDR3 is TGTGCCAGCAGTGAACATACCCAGGGGCACTTCTTC. This gives the protein CASSEHTQGHFF.

Concerning this clonotype: One junction end does not reproduce the germline sequence, and a read error may be involved. This chain uses TRBV29-1 with TRBJ2-3, with 8 bases identical to TRBD1. This CDR3 has 14 amino acids. CDR1 is SQVTM and CDR2 is ANQGSEA in the germline V gene. Here the CDR3 DNA reads TGCAGCATTACCGGGACAGGAGCAGGAGATATGCAGTATTTT. Translating gives CSITGTGAGDMQYF.

In regard to this clonotype: At one end, the junction sequence differs from germline, possibly due to a read error. The chain uses TRBV24-1 and TRBJ2-2; D may be TRBD2 (5 bases). Germline loops: CDR1 KGHDR, CDR2 SFDVKD. CDR3 length: 16 residues. CDR3 in DNA: TGTGCCACCAGTGATTTGCCAGCGGCGAACACCAGGGAGCTGTTTTTT. Translation: CATSDLPAANTRELFF.

With regard to this clonotype: At one of its ends the junction is not consistent with the germline gene, which may arise from a read error. The chain carries TRBV2 and TRBJ2-7; D is possibly TRBD1 or TRBD2 (5 bases each). This CDR3 has 14 residues. The germline V gene has CDR1 SNHLY and CDR2 FYNNEI. Here the CDR3 DNA reads TGTGCCAGCAGAGAATCGGGACCCATCTACGAGCAGTACTTT. This gives the protein CASRESGPIYEQYF.

This clonotype occurred once. The chain combines TRBV6-1 with TRBJ2-1, with 7 bases identical to TRBD2. The trim removed 5 bases at V and 11 bases at J, leaving 24 bases unmatched. CDR3 length: 18 residues. Germline CDR1 and CDR2: MNHNS and SASEGT. The CDR3 DNA is TGTGCCAGCAGTCCAACCTTGGCGGGAGCCCCGCCGAACGGTAAGCAGTTCTTC. Its protein is CASSPTLAGAPPNGKQFF.

The count of this clonotype is one. The gene calls are TRBV20-1 and TRBJ2-3, with D unclear. Between the trimmed V and J ends, which lost 4 bases and 6 bases, there was a span of 20 bases. CDR1 and CDR2 (germline): DFQATT, SNEGSKA (reference sequence). The CDR3 spans 15 residues. In DNA, the CDR3 is TGCAGTGCTATCCGACCCTTCATGAACGGCGATACGCAGTATTTT. Amino acid sequence: CSAIRPFMNGDTQYF.

As to this clonotype: The final CDR3 position lacks the conserved phenylalanine or tryptophan, pointing to a likely read error. The chain couples TRBV7-8 to TRBJ2-5; unclear D gene. CDR3 length: 15 residues. Per the germline V gene, CDR1 is SGHVS and CDR2 is FQNEAQ. CDR3 protein: CASSLDGLKRRTQYL. The CDR3 DNA reads as TGCGCCAGCAGCTTAGACGGCCTCAAGAGAAGGACCCAGTACCTC.

The chain recombines TRBV11-2 with TRBJ1-2; weak D call: TRBD1 (5 bases). The CDR3 consists of 12 residues. V lost 8 bases and J 8 bases, leaving 15 bases between the germline ends. Germline CDR1 SGHAT, CDR2 FQNNGV. The CDR3 nucleotides read TGTGCCAGCCTCAGGGTGGGGGACGGCTACACCTTC. Translating gives CASLRVGDGYTF. The full variable domain, in which reference TRBV11-2 and TRBJ1-2 provide the parts outside the CDR3, is EAGVAQSPRYKIIEKRQSVAFWCNPISGHATLYWYQQILGQGPKLLIQFQNNGVVDDSQLPKDRFSAERLKGVDSTLKIQPAKLEDSAVYLCASLRVGDGYTFGSGTRLTVV.

With respect to this clonotype: A single base separates this from a much larger clone, so it may be a read error. This chain uses TRBV20-1 with TRBJ2-5; tentatively, D is TRBD2 (5 bases). This CDR3 region has 15 residues. Germline-derived CDR1 and CDR2 are DFQATT and SNEGSKA (reference sequence). V lost 0 bases and J lost 3, with 14 bases in between. The CDR3 nucleotides are TGCAGTGCTAGAGATACGAGGGATAAAAAAGAGACCCAGTACTTC. Encoded protein: CSARDTRDKKETQYF.

Note on this clonotype: The CDR3 end shows no conserved phenylalanine or tryptophan, and so a read error is likely. The chain couples TRBV10-2 to TRBJ2-5; D is perhaps TRBD1 or TRBD2 (5 bases each). The V gene's germline CDR1 is WSHSY and CDR2 SAAADI. The CDR3 length is 13 residues. Trimming cost V 9 bases and J 1 base, with 12 bases left between them. The CDR3 coding sequence is TGCGCCAGTAGCCCCGGGGCCCAAGAGACCCAGTACTTA. Protein: CASSPGAQETQYL.

In the case of this clonotype: A read error may produce the germline difference seen at one junction end. This rearrangement joins TRBV28 to TRBJ2-7, with 7 bases lining up with TRBD1. The germline CDR1 and CDR2 sequences are MDHEN and SYDVKM. The length of the CDR3 is 15 residues. The CDR3 spells CASSLVGTVLYEQYF. The CDR3 DNA follows: TGTGCTAGCAGTTTAGTCGGGACAGTCCTGTACGAGCAGTACTTC.

This clonotype was seen ten or more times. The chain is built from TRBV5-6 and TRBJ1-5; a weak D match, TRBD1 (6 bases). V lost 1 base to trimming and J lost 2 bases, with 7 bases between them. The CDR3 extends over 14 amino acids. Germline V lookup: CDR1 SGHDT, CDR2 YYEEEE. The CDR3 is CASSLWGRNQPQHF. Written as DNA, the CDR3 is TGTGCCAGCAGCTTGTGGGGGCGCAATCAGCCCCAGCATTTT. The variable domain in full, with the rest retrieved from reference TRBV5-6 and TRBJ1-5, is DAGVTQSPTHLIKTRGQQVTLRCSPKSGHDTVSWYQQALGQGPQFIFQYYEEEERQRGNFPDRFSGHQFPNYSSELNVNALLLGDSALYLCASSLWGRNQPQHFGDGTRLSIL.

This chain uses TRBV29-1 with TRBJ2-1, with D unclear. The V and J ends lost 0 bases and 0 bases respectively, with 15 bases between them. Per the germline V gene, CDR1 is SQVTM and CDR2 is ANQGSEA. This CDR3 contains 17 residues. The CDR3 DNA sequence: TGCAGCGTTGAAGATCTTTGTGGATGGAGCTCCTACAATGAGCAGTTCTTC. It encodes CSVEDLCGWSSYNEQFF.